This is a list of T cell receptor beta chains from one sample in a study of shared clonotypes between healthy human individuals. Sequencing was performed with immunoSEQ multiplex PCR; in TCRdb, only in-frame clones are kept and a portion is missing. This sample carries 550,000 to 800,000 clones, about 74% of them seen once, and the ten largest clones take roughly 1.7%. The sample was memory CD4+ T cells sorted from blood. The origin of the receptors is a woman between 25 and 40 years old in good health. Each CDR3 is given with its conserved first and last residue. Fields, in order: D gene, J gene, clone size, V gene, CDR3 protein, CDR3 DNA. The D gene is left open where the match is weak. The size field is filled for only some rows; it gives once, few, many or a size class.

TRBD2 | TRBJ2-7 | NA | TRBV4-2 | CASSQGTSATYEQYF | TGTGCCAGCAGCCAAGGGACTAGCGCCACCTACGAGCAGTACTTC
TRBD2 | TRBJ2-7 | NA | TRBV7-9 | CASSLASAGGLEQYF | TGTGCCAGCAGCTTAGCGTCAGCGGGAGGCTTAGAGCAGTACTTC
NA | TRBJ2-1 | NA | TRBV18 | CASSPGIYNEQFF | TGTGCCAGCTCACCGGGGATCTACAATGAGCAGTTCTTC
NA | TRBJ1-5 | once | TRBV15 | CATSRAGVSNQPQHF | TGTGCCACCAGCAGAGCAGGGGTGAGCAATCAGCCCCAGCATTTT
NA | TRBJ2-3 | NA | TRBV6-6 | CASSSLGEGTDTQYF | TGTGCCAGCAGTTCGCTAGGGGAGGGCACAGATACGCAGTATTTT
NA | TRBJ2-1 | NA | TRBV5-4 | CASSLDSPPTYNEQFF | TGTGCCAGCAGCTTGGACTCACCACCAACCTACAATGAGCAGTTCTTC
TRBD2 | TRBJ2-1 | NA | TRBV18 | CASSPRGTSGGYNEQFF | TGTGCCAGCTCACCCAGGGGTACTAGCGGGGGCTACAATGAGCAGTTCTTC
TRBD1 | TRBJ2-7 | NA | TRBV7-9 | CAVLGQGAGEQYF | TGTGCAGTCCTGGGACAGGGGGCGGGAGAGCAGTACTTC
TRBD2 | TRBJ2-3 | NA | TRBV6-6 | CASLWTSGCTDTQYF | TGTGCCAGCCTATGGACTAGCGGTTGCACAGATACGCAGTATTTT
TRBD2 | TRBJ2-2 | once | TRBV5-6 | CASSFVAGVAGELFF | TGTGCCAGCAGCTTTGTAGCGGGAGTGGCCGGGGAGCTGTTTTTT
NA | TRBJ1-4 | NA | TRBV2 | CASSEPERKLFF | TGTGCCAGCAGTGAACCTGAGAGAAAACTGTTTTTT
NA | TRBJ2-7 | NA | TRBV15 | CATSRGPGFDYEQYF | TGTGCCACCAGCAGAGGACCGGGGTTCGACTACGAGCAGTACTTC
NA | TRBJ1-3 | NA | TRBV28 | CASSPGQLNGNTIYF | TGTGCCAGCAGCCCGGGACAACTGAATGGAAACACCATATATTTT
NA | TRBJ2-1 | NA | TRBV11-3 | CASSQRAGTPVLNEQFF | TGTGCCAGCAGCCAAAGAGCCGGGACTCCGGTGTTGAATGAGCAGTTCTTC
NA | TRBJ2-5 | NA | TRBV6-1 | CASSAPGYGETQYF | TGTGCCAGCAGTGCCCCGGGGTACGGGGAGACCCAGTACTTC
TRBD1 | TRBJ2-4 | NA | TRBV28 | CASSKTGGGLAKNIQYF | TGTGCCAGCAGTAAGACAGGGGGTGGACTAGCCAAAAACATTCAGTACTTC
TRBD2 | TRBJ2-4 | NA | TRBV2 | CASSDPRLALRNIQYF | TGTGCCAGCAGTGATCCTCGACTAGCCCTGAGAAACATTCAGTACTTC
NA | TRBJ2-3 | NA | TRBV29-1 | CSVQGGGRADTQYF | TGCAGCGTACAGGGAGGGGGTCGGGCAGATACGCAGTATTTT
NA | TRBJ2-7 | once | TRBV11-2 | CASSLEPRYEQYF | TGTGCCAGCAGCTTAGAACCACGGTACGAGCAGTACTTC
NA | TRBJ1-5 | many | TRBV19 | CASSGSAARQHF | TGTGCCAGTAGTGGCTCGGCTGCCCGCCAGCATTTT
TRBD2 | TRBJ2-1 | NA | TRBV6-5 | CASSYSSLAGIIEFF | TGTGCCAGCAGTTACTCTTCCCTAGCGGGAATCATTGAGTTCTTC
NA | TRBJ2-5 | NA | TRBV29-1 | CSVSGGAQGETQYF | TGCAGCGTCTCTGGAGGGGCCCAGGGAGAGACCCAGTACTTC
NA | TRBJ1-1 | many | TRBV19 | CASSRDRNTEAFF | TGTGCCAGTAGTCGCGACAGGAACACTGAAGCTTTCTTT
TRBD1 | TRBJ1-4 | few | TRBV6-1 | CASRKLTGEEKLFF | TGTGCCAGCAGAAAATTAACAGGGGAGGAAAAACTGTTTTTT
NA | TRBJ2-4 | NA | TRBV5-1 | CASSLGPKAKNIQYF | TGCGCCAGCAGCTTGGGACCCAAAGCCAAAAACATTCAGTACTTC
NA | TRBJ2-3 | NA | TRBV5-1 | CASSLYGEDTQYF | TGCGCCAGCAGCTTGTATGGGGAAGATACGCAGTATTTT
NA | TRBJ2-7 | many | TRBV28 | CASSHSYEQYF | TGTGCCAGCAGTCACTCCTACGAGCAGTACTTC